This T cell receptor (beta chain) was recovered during a study of a mutant IDH1 vaccine in newly diagnosed glioma. Whole-study context: Earlier treatment was radiotherapy, temozolomide, or both, with most getting both.

Of note for this clone: Its antigen is still unknown.

The time point is: week 11, during vaccination. Vaccinated patients received 300 ug of mutant IDH1 20-mer peptide per dose, with topical imiquimod. Produced via immunoSEQ multiplex PCR; TCRdb's table is partial and in-frame only. The sample holds 95,000 to 120,000 clones, roughly 88% seen once. This CDR3 contains 17 residues. CDR1 is MGHRA, CDR2 YSYEKL, per germline. J was trimmed by 3 bases and V by 2 bases; bases with no gene match: 13. The source was PBMCs, collected from a glioma patient whose treatment included an IDH1 peptide vaccine. The rearrangement joins TRBV4-1 to TRBJ2-7, with TRBD1 matching over 7 bases. This clonotype was obtained from a woman aged 45-65 years with glioma. CDR3 residues: CASSQTWAVRDSYEQYF. DNA of the CDR3: TGCGCCAGCAGCCAAACCTGGGCCGTACGGGACAGCTACGAGCAGTACTTC.